This record looks at one T cell receptor beta chain sequence and its context. The antigen is unknown. The sample originates from a study of T cell responses to AZD1222 COVID-19 vaccine. Sequencing used immunoSEQ multiplex PCR; TCRdb keeps in-frame clones, though not all of them. Of 150,000 to 200,000 clones listed, 80% to 90% are singletons. V shed 5 bases and J shed 6 bases, with 10 bases lying between them. Per the germline V gene, CDR1 is SGHTA and CDR2 is FQGNSA. This CDR3 contains 13 residues. The study's findings and limits: Baseline serology detected seropositivity in only a handful of AZD1222 recipients. Donors, mostly white British, included more females; clonal diversity was possibly underestimated. Per reports, nearly half of all spike-specific TCRs target regions that are unmutated in variants. Researchers report vaccine-associated CD4 TCRs spanning spike, with dominance at 160-218 and 743-854.

This clonotype originated in an adult in good health. This chain connects TRBV7-2 to TRBJ1-4; D is perhaps TRBD1 (6 bases). Material: peripheral blood, obtained on day 0 of MenACWY control vaccination. The DNA of the CDR3 is TGTGCCAGCAGCGAACACAGGGATGAAAAACTGTTTTTT. This sequence encodes CASSEHRDEKLFF.